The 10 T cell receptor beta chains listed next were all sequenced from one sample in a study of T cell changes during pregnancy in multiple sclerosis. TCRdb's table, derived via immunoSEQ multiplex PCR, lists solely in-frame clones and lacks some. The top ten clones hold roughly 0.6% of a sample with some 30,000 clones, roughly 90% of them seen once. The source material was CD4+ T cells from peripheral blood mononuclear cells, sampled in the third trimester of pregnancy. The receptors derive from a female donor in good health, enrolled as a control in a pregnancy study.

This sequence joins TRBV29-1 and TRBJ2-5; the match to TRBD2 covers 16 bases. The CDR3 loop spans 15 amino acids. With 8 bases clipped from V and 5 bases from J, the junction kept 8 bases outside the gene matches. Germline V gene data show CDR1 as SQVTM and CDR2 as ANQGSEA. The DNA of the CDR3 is TGCAGCTCCGGGACTAGCGGGAGGGCCGGGGAGACCCAGTACTTC. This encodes CSSGTSGRAGETQYF.

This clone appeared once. This CDR3 is CASSPQRGTEAFF. The DNA for the CDR3 is TGTGCCAGCTCACCACAAAGGGGCACTGAAGCTTTCTTT. The chain carries TRBV18 and TRBJ1-1; tentative D call: TRBD1 (5 bases). The V gene's germline CDR1 is KGHSH and CDR2 LQKENI. The V end was cut by 1 base, the J end by 4 bases, with 7 bases between. The CDR3 has 13 residues.

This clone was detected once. CDR3 in DNA: TGTGCCAGCAGCACCGGACTTGATTACAATGAGCAGTTCTTC. Protein sequence: CASSTGLDYNEQFF. V and J are TRBV7-2 and TRBJ2-1; D might be TRBD2 (5 bases). Germline V gives CDR1 SGHTA, CDR2 FQGNSA. Trimming pared 5 bases from V and 4 bases from J, leaving 12 bases between. This CDR3 has 14 residues.

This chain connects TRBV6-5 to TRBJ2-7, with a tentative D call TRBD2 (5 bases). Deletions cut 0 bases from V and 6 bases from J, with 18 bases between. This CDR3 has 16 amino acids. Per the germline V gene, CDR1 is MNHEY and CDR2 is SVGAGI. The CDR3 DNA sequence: TGTGCCAGCAGTTACTCACCCGCGGGCCTACGCGTCGAGCAGTACTTC. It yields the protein CASSYSPAGLRVEQYF.

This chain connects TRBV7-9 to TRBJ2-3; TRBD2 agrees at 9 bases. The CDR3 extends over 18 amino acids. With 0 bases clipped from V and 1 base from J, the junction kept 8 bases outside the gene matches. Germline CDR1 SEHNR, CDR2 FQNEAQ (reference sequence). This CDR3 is CASSLAAAASGGTDTQYF. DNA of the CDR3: TGTGCCAGCAGCTTAGCCGCCGCGGCTAGCGGGGGCACAGATACGCAGTATTTT.

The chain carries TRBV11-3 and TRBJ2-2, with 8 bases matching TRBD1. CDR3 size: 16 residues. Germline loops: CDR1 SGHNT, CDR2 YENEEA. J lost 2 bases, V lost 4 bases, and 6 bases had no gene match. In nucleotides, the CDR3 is TGTGCCAGCAGCTGGGACAGGCCGATAAACACCGGGGAGCTGTTTTTT. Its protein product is CASSWDRPINTGELFF.

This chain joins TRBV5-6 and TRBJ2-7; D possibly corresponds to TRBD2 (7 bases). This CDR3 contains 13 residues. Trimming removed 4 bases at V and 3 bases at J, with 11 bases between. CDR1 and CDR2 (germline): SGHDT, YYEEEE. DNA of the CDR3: TGTGCCAGCAGCGGGGGGGCCCACTACGAGCAGTACTTC. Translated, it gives CASSGGAHYEQYF. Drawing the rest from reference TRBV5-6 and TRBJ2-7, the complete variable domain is DAGVTQSPTHLIKTRGQQVTLRCSPKSGHDTVSWYQQALGQGPQFIFQYYEEEERQRGNFPDRFSGHQFPNYSSELNVNALLLGDSALYLCASSGGAHYEQYFGPGTRLTVT.

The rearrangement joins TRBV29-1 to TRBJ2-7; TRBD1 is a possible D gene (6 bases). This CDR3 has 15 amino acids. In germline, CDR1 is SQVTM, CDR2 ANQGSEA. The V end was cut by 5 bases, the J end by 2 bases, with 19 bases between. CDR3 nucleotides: TGCAGCGTTCCCCACCCACAGGGCGTTACCTACGAGCAGTACTTC. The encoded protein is CSVPHPQGVTYEQYF.

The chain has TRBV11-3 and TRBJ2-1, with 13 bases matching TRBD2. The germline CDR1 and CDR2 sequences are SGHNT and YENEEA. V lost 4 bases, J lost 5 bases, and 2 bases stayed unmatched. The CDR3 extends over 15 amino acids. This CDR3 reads CASSWGTSGNNEQFF. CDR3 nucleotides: TGTGCCAGCAGCTGGGGGACTAGCGGGAACAATGAGCAGTTCTTC.

The CDR3: CASISPGQGTYGYTF. The DNA for the CDR3 is TGTGCCAGCATCTCGCCGGGACAGGGGACCTATGGCTACACCTTC. The chain links TRBV5-8 to TRBJ1-2; TRBD1 agrees at 10 bases. V was clipped by 6 bases and J by 4 bases; unmatched bases: 9. Per the germline V gene, CDR1 is SGHTS and CDR2 is YDEGEE. The CDR3 totals 15 residues.